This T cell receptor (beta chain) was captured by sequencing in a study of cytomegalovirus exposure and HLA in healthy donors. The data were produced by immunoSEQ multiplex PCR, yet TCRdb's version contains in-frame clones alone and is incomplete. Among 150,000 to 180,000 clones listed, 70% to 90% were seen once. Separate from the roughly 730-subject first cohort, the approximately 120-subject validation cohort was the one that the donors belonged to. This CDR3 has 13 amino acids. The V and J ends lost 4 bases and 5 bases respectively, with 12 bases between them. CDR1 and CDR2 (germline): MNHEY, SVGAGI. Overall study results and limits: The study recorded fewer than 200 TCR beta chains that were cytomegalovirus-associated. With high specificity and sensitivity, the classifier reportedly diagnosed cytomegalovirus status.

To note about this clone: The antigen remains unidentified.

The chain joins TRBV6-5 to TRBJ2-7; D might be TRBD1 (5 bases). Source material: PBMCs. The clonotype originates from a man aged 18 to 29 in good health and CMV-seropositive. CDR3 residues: CASSLLRVNEQYF. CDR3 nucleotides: TGTGCCAGCAGTTTACTCAGGGTCAACGAGCAGTACTTC.